This T cell receptor (beta chain) was documented in a study of early stage breast cancer tumors. Study-level background: Approximately 10-fold was the mean read coverage per sample.

CDR3 length: 16 residues. From germline, CDR1 is MDHEN and CDR2 SYDVKM. V was shortened by 2 bases and J by 2 bases, with 13 bases between the two germline ends. This clone was seen only once. The antigen is unknown. Some clones are missing from TCRdb's copy, which holds only in-frame ones; the method was immunoSEQ multiplex PCR. Seen here are 60,000 to 75,000 clones, around 80% observed once, and the top ten hold about 4.5%. Study-wide points: Tumor and normal breast were distinguished via blood comparison in about 90% of the 16 patients.

The rearrangement joins TRBV28 to TRBJ1-5, with a possible D match to TRBD1 (6 bases). This clonotype was obtained from a person between 35 and 49 years old with breast cancer. Sequencing was carried out using blood. DNA for the CDR3: TGTGCCAGCAGTTTACCCAAGGCAGGGGGCAATCAGCCCCAGCATTTT. Protein: CASSLPKAGGNQPQHF.